Below, 5 T cell receptor beta chains from the same sample are listed, as sequenced in a study of T cell responses to AZD1222 COVID-19 vaccine. This table comes from immunoSEQ multiplex PCR, and its TCRdb copy is limited to in-frame clones, with some not included. The sample lists more than 140,000 clones, 88% seen once, with about 3.4% in the top ten. The starting material was peripheral blood, obtained on day 0 of MenACWY control vaccination. These receptors were taken from an adult in good health.

The CDR3 is CASSFGTGTYEQYF. CDR3 bases: TGTGCCAGCAGCTTTGGGACAGGAACCTACGAGCAGTACTTC. The rearrangement uses TRBV5-5 and TRBJ2-7, with 8 bases that match TRBD1. This CDR3 contains 14 residues. Germline V gene lookup returns CDR1 SGHKS and CDR2 YYEKEE (reference sequence). With 2 bases clipped from V and 2 bases from J, the junction kept 3 bases outside the gene matches.

The genes are TRBV19 and TRBJ2-2, with TRBD2 identical over 7 bases. The CDR3 is 14 residues long. Germline values: CDR1 LNHDA, CDR2 SQIVND (reference sequence). J was trimmed by 6 bases and V by 4 bases; bases with no gene match: 5. The CDR3 DNA reads TGTGCCAGTAGTACCCCGGGGGGAGCCGGGGAGCTGTTTTTT. The encoded protein is CASSTPGGAGELFF.

The chain links TRBV19 to TRBJ1-5; TRBD1 matches at 8 bases. In germline, CDR1 is LNHDA, CDR2 SQIVND (reference sequence). V shed 3 bases, J shed 6 bases, and the junction held 13 bases outside the gene matches. This CDR3 is 17 amino acids long. The CDR3 here is CASSIGPGGAEGQPQHF. The DNA of the CDR3 is TGTGCCAGTAGTATTGGTCCAGGGGGCGCAGAGGGTCAGCCCCAGCATTTT.

The chain recombines TRBV10-3 with TRBJ2-1; 12 bases fit TRBD2. Germline V gives CDR1 ENHRY, CDR2 SYGVKD. This CDR3 is built from 15 residues. Trimming at V came to 6 bases and at J to 5 bases, leaving 5 bases not matched to a gene. Here the CDR3 DNA reads TGTGCCATCAGGCTAGGACTAGCGGGAAACAATGAGCAGTTCTTC. The encoded protein is CAIRLGLAGNNEQFF.

This chain uses TRBV5-6 with TRBJ1-2; no clear D. Germline CDR1 reads SGHDT; CDR2 reads YYEEEE. The CDR3 loop spans 11 amino acids. V lost 3 bases to trimming and J lost 4 bases, with 4 bases between them. Here the CDR3 DNA reads TGTGCCAGCAGCTGGACCTATGGCTACACCTTC. Amino acid sequence: CASSWTYGYTF.